This record covers a single T cell receptor (beta chain). This entry comes from a study of blood T cell repertoires in COVID-19. At the level of the study: Whether acute or convalescent, the COVID-19 samples came from the United States, Italy and Spain.

Germline CDR1 and CDR2: LGHNT and FRNRAP. The CDR3 is 12 residues long. Trimming took 5 bases from V and 4 from J, leaving 5 bases between them. Original processing notes: Estimates of nucleated cell counts were drawn from the amplification of reference gene primers. Using immunoSEQ multiplex PCR, the repertoire was profiled, and TCRdb retains in-frame clones only, with some absent. That table gives V, J and clone size, and the DNA gave D and trimming. In the table there are about 230,000 clones, roughly 83% of which are singletons. The sequencing sample was made of peripheral blood. This TCR was recovered from a woman in her 70s with active or convalescent COVID-19. This chain connects TRBV12-5 to TRBJ1-4; D unresolved. CDR3 residues: CASGPFNEKLFF. The CDR3 nucleotides read TGTGCTAGTGGTCCGTTTAATGAAAAACTGTTTTTT. Based on the CDR3 plus reference TRBV12-5 and TRBJ1-4, the full variable domain is DARVTQTPRHKVTEMGQEVTMRCQPILGHNTVFWYRQTMMQGLELLAYFRNRAPLDDSGMPKDRFSAEMPDATLATLKIQPSEPRDSAVYFCASGPFNEKLFFGSGTQLSVL.